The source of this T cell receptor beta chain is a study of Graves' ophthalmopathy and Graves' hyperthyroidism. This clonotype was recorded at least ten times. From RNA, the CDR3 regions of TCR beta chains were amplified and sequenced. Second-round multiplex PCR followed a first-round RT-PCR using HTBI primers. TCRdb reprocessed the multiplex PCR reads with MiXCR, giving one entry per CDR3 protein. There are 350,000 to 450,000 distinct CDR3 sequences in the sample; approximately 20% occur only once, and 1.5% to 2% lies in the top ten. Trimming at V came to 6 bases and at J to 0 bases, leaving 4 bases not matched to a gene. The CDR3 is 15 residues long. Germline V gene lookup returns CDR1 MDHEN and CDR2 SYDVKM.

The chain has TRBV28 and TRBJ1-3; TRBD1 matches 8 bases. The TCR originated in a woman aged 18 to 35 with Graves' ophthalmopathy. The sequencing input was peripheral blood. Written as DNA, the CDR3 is TGTGCCAGCAGCCTTGACAGGGGCTCTGGAAACACCATATATTTT. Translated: CASSLDRGSGNTIYF.